These 29 T cell receptor beta chains were sequenced from one sample in a study of blood T cells in healthy people across ages. Primed by a sample-barcoded 5' primer and a J-beta primer mix, a second PCR proceeded for roughly 6 to 12 cycles. TCRdb ran MiXCR on the 5' RACE reads and lists one entry per CDR3 protein. This repertoire shows roughly 800,000 distinct CDR3 sequences, 25% found once; its top ten account for approximately 3.7%. These data were likewise used in another study, on T cells of mothers and their children.

Sample: blood. Receptors were obtained from a boy aged 5-17 years in good health.

This clonotype was picked up a small number of times. The chain has TRBV16 and TRBJ1-4, with D hard to call. The germline V gene has CDR1 KGHSY and CDR2 FQNENV. The CDR3 is 15 amino acids. Trimming took 4 bases from V and 7 from J, leaving 16 bases between them. CDR3 sequence: CASSLQGGIGEKLFF. Here the CDR3 DNA reads TGTGCCAGCAGCCTTCAAGGAGGGATTGGTGAAAAACTGTTTTTT.

The V and J genes are TRBV10-3 and TRBJ2-1; possible D gene TRBD1, 5 bases. The J call may be incorrect, as the DNA end agrees better with TRBJ2-7. Germline V gene lookup returns CDR1 ENHRY and CDR2 SYGVKD. There are 14 residues in the CDR3. The CDR3 protein is CAIRGPESSYEQYF. The CDR3 nucleotides read TGTGCCATCAGGGGGCCCGAGAGCTCCTACGAGCAGTACTTC.

This clonotype was detected a few times. The chain combines TRBV10-3 with TRBJ2-7; the D gene could be TRBD1 or TRBD2 (5 bases each). Trimming left V 0 bases short and J 0 bases short, with 18 bases between. This CDR3 is 18 amino acids long. Germline lookup yields CDR1 ENHRY and CDR2 SYGVKD. CDR3: CAISESFYGARSSYEQYF. Here the CDR3 DNA reads TGTGCCATCAGTGAGTCCTTTTACGGGGCCAGGAGCTCCTACGAGCAGTACTTC.

This clonotype has only a few counts. V and J are TRBV29-1 and TRBJ2-3; TRBD2 matches 7 bases. The CDR3 consists of 13 residues. Germline assignment: CDR1 SQVTM and CDR2 ANQGSEA. Trimming cost V 3 bases and J 6 bases; bases outside gene matches: 6. The CDR3 loop is CSVESSGIDTQYF. CDR3 nucleotide sequence: TGCAGCGTTGAGTCTAGCGGCATTGATACGCAGTATTTT.

This clonotype was seen more than once but under ten times. The chain recombines TRBV6-1 with TRBJ1-6, with D possibly matching TRBD1 (6 bases). V was cut by 8 bases and J by 6 bases, with 11 bases left in between. This CDR3 is built from 13 residues. Germline V gene data show CDR1 as MNHNS and CDR2 as SASEGT. CDR3 region: CASDQGSNSPLHF. The CDR3 coding sequence is TGTGCCAGCGACCAGGGGAGTAATTCACCCCTCCACTTT.

The CDR3 sequence is CASSSHGSYAKNIQYF. The CDR3 DNA sequence: TGTGCCAGCAGCTCGCACGGCAGCTACGCCAAAAACATTCAGTACTTC. The chain employs TRBV7-2 and TRBJ2-4; no clear D gene. The CDR3 contains 16 residues. The germline V gene has CDR1 SGHTA and CDR2 FQGNSA. V lost 4 bases, J lost 1 base, and 14 bases lay in between.

This clonotype was counted between two and nine times. The rearrangement links TRBV7-2 to TRBJ2-7; 10 bases map to TRBD1. This CDR3 region has 14 residues. Looked up from germline, CDR1 is SGHTA and CDR2 is FQGNSA. The ends lost 6 bases at V and 4 bases at J; junction bases unmatched: 6. CDR3 sequence reads: CASRQGQGVYEQYF. CDR3 in DNA: TGTGCCAGCAGACAAGGACAGGGGGTATACGAGCAGTACTTC.

The rearrangement uses TRBV7-2 and TRBJ2-5; D gene ambiguous. TRBJ2-7 matches the DNA end more closely, so the J call is doubtful. The CDR3 contains 14 residues. Germline V gene lookup returns CDR1 SGHTA and CDR2 FQGNSA. CDR3 region: CASSLVDGPYEQYF. The CDR3 bases are TGTGCCAGCAGCTTAGTGGACGGCCCCTACGAGCAGTACTTC.

The chain is built from TRBV7-9 and TRBJ1-6; D unclear. This CDR3 has 15 residues. CDR1 is SEHNR and CDR2 is FQNEAQ in the germline V gene (reference sequence). Trimming stripped 3 bases from V and 0 bases from J, with 6 bases between. CDR3 sequence: CASSFGSSYNSPLHF. CDR3 DNA: TGTGCCAGCAGCTTTGGGAGCTCCTATAATTCACCCCTCCACTTT.

This clonotype was detected a few times. This chain joins TRBV20-1 and TRBJ1-1; 10 nucleotides agree with TRBD1. The CDR3 extends over 15 amino acids. The germline CDR1 and CDR2 sequences are DFQATT and SNEGSKA (reference sequence). V was pared by 1 base and J by 6 bases, with 8 bases of the junction left unmatched. CDR3 in DNA: TGCAGTGCTAGAGCCGGGACAGGGGTTTTCGCTGAAGCTTTCTTT. This sequence encodes CSARAGTGVFAEAFF.

V is TRBV28 and J is TRBJ1-4, with a possible D match to TRBD1 (6 bases). CDR1 is MDHEN and CDR2 is SYDVKM in the germline V gene. Trimming pared 3 bases from V and 4 bases from J, leaving 9 bases between. The CDR3 length is 14 residues. Here the CDR3 DNA reads TGTGCCAGCAGTTTTGGGGGGCTTAATGAAAAACTGTTTTTT. The encoded protein is CASSFGGLNEKLFF.

The genes are TRBV25-1 and TRBJ2-3, with 7 bases lining up with TRBD2. The CDR3 consists of 13 residues. Germline V gene lookup returns CDR1 MGHDK and CDR2 SYGVNS. J lost 11 bases, V lost 6 bases, and 11 bases had no gene match. This CDR3 is CASRENGLGVQYF. The CDR3 DNA reads TGTGCCAGCAGAGAGAACGGACTAGGTGTGCAGTATTTT.

In the case of this clonotype: Likely a read error: the CDR3 ends without its conserved phenylalanine or tryptophan. The gene calls are TRBV29-1 and TRBJ2-1, with 9 nucleotides matching TRBD2. The J call is in doubt because the DNA end fits TRBJ2-5 better. The germline V gene has CDR1 SQVTM and CDR2 ANQGSEA. The CDR3 is 13 residues long. CDR3 residues: CSVDWLAGETQYL. The CDR3 DNA follows: TGCAGCGTTGATTGGCTAGCGGGGGAGACCCAGTACTTA.

A few counts support this clonotype. The gene calls are TRBV2 and TRBJ2-5; D is possibly TRBD1 (6 bases). CDR3 length: 14 residues. The germline gives CDR1 SNHLY, CDR2 FYNNEI. V gave up 1 base and J gave up 3 bases, with 9 bases separating them. The DNA of the CDR3 is TGTGCCAGCAGTGAAGTTGGGGGCGAAGAGACCCAGTACTTC. Protein product: CASSEVGGEETQYF.

This clonotype was picked up a small number of times. The chain couples TRBV12-3 or TRBV12-4 to TRBJ1-2; D call uncertain. Trimming left V 5 bases short and J 7 bases short, with 14 bases between. CDR3 length: 13 amino acids. The CDR3, as DNA: TGTGCCAGCAGTGGGAGACCGCGGCCTGGCTACACCTTC. Amino acids: CASSGRPRPGYTF.

There are a few counts of this clonotype. This chain uses TRBV5-4 with TRBJ1-1, with no clear D. V was cut by 0 bases and J by 5 bases, with 11 bases left in between. Looked up from germline, CDR1 is SGHNT and CDR2 is YYREEE (reference sequence). The length of the CDR3 is 14 residues. CDR3 bases: TGTGCCAGCAGCTTGGCTCCCCCGGGGACTGAAGCTTTCTTT. It encodes CASSLAPPGTEAFF.

Turning to this clonotype: Compared with germline, one end of the junction differs, possibly owing to a read error. The chain carries TRBV28 and TRBJ2-5; D remains ambiguous. The J call may be wrong; the DNA end is better matched by TRBJ2-7. CDR1 and CDR2 (germline): MDHEN, SYDVKM. The CDR3 has 14 residues. Written as DNA, the CDR3 is TGTGCCAACAGTTTATCGATCGGTTCCTACGAGCAGTACTTC. Amino acid sequence: CANSLSIGSYEQYF.

This chain uses TRBV20-1 with TRBJ1-6, with D perhaps TRBD1 (6 bases). The germline CDR1 and CDR2 sequences are DFQATT and SNEGSKA (reference sequence). This CDR3 region has 17 residues. Trimming pared 0 bases from V and 7 bases from J, leaving 19 bases between. Here the CDR3 reads CSARDWGTGSLNSPLHF. CDR3 nucleotides: TGCAGTGCTAGAGACTGGGGAACAGGGAGTCTAAATTCACCCCTCCACTTT.

The CDR3 DNA sequence: TGTGCCAGCAGTTTGACCAGGACAGGGGCGAGGAACACTGAAGCTTTCTTT. Translation: CASSLTRTGARNTEAFF. The chain links TRBV28 to TRBJ1-1; TRBD1 matches at 9 bases. CDR3 length: 17 residues. V trimming: 3 bases; J trimming: 1 base; junction bases outside the gene matches: 9. CDR1 is MDHEN and CDR2 is SYDVKM in the germline V gene.

This clonotype was observed a few times. Its ends do not fully match the called genes, so a read error is possible. The gene calls are TRBV5-1 and TRBJ1-1, with D possibly being TRBD1 (6 bases). The CDR3 extends over 15 amino acids. Germline V CDR1 and CDR2: SGHRS, YFSETQ. The CDR3: CASSFQTGMNTETFF. CDR3 in DNA: TGCGCCAGCAGCTTCCAGACAGGTATGAACACTGAAACTTTCTTT.

This chain links TRBV20-1 with TRBJ2-1; TRBD2 agrees at 11 bases. From germline, CDR1 is DFQATT and CDR2 SNEGSKA (reference sequence). After removal of 4 bases from V and 2 bases from J, the junction contained 4 bases not matched to a gene. The CDR3 sequence is 15 residues long. The CDR3 region has the DNA TGCAGTGCTAATAGCGGGGGGGTTACCTACAATGAGCAGTTCTTC. Translating gives CSANSGGVTYNEQFF.

A few counts support this clonotype. The chain combines TRBV7-3 with TRBJ2-7; the D gene could be TRBD1 or TRBD2 (6 bases each). The J call is doubtful: the DNA matches TRBJ2-5 better. Germline V gene data show CDR1 as SGHTA and CDR2 as FQGTGA. The CDR3 sequence is 16 residues long. This CDR3 reads CASSLEPGRGGETQYF. As DNA, the CDR3 is TGTGCCAGCAGCCTCGAACCGGGACGAGGGGGGGAGACCCAGTACTTC.

About this clonotype itself: A much larger clone lies one base from this, so it may be a read error. V usage is TRBV7-6 and J usage is TRBJ2-1; D gene ambiguous. The ends were cut back, 0 bases at V and 7 bases at J, with 4 bases in the middle. CDR3 length: 12 amino acids. CDR1 and CDR2 from the germline V gene are SGHVS and FNYEAQ. This chain's CDR3 is CASSLAENEQFF. The CDR3 nucleotides read TGTGCCAGCAGCTTAGCGGAGAATGAGCAGTTCTTC. Based on the CDR3 plus reference TRBV7-6 and TRBJ2-1, the full variable domain is GAGVSQSPRYKVTKRGQDVALRCDPISGHVSLYWYRQALGQGPEFLTYFNYEAQQDKSGLPNDRFSAERPEGSISTLTIQRTEQRDSAMYRCASSLAENEQFFGPGTRLTVL.

This chain connects TRBV9 to TRBJ2-1, with D unclear. The V and J ends lost 3 bases and 5 bases respectively, with 15 bases between them. Germline CDR1 SGDLS, CDR2 YYNGEE. This CDR3 region has 15 residues. As DNA, the CDR3 is TGTGCCAGCAGCGGCACAGCAGGTATGCACAATGAGCAGTTCTTC. Translation gives CASSGTAGMHNEQFF.

This chain joins TRBV5-1 and TRBJ2-3, with TRBD2 matching over 7 bases. The CDR3 length is 14 residues. Germline V CDR1 and CDR2: SGHRS, YFSETQ. V was clipped by 0 bases and J by 6 bases; unmatched bases: 4. This chain's CDR3 is CASSLGRESDTQYF. CDR3 in DNA: TGCGCCAGCAGCTTGGGGCGGGAGTCGGATACGCAGTATTTT.

This clonotype was seen a few times. The chain is built from TRBV18 and TRBJ1-4, with TRBD1 identical over 10 bases. The CDR3 length is 16 residues. Germline V lookup: CDR1 KGHSH, CDR2 LQKENI. J gave up 8 bases and V 3 bases, and 9 bases lay outside the gene matches. This chain's CDR3 is CASSPEQRTGGEKLFF. CDR3 coding DNA: TGTGCCAGCTCACCGGAACAAAGGACAGGGGGGGAAAAACTGTTTTTT. Full variable domain (missing parts from reference TRBV18 and TRBJ1-4): NAGVMQNPRHLVRRRGQEARLRCSPMKGHSHVYWYRQLPEEGLKFMVYLQKENIIDESGMPKERFSAEFPKEGPSILRIQQVVRGDSAAYFCASSPEQRTGGEKLFFGSGTQLSVL.

The chain is built from TRBV19 and TRBJ2-7, with D maybe TRBD1 (5 bases). The germline gives CDR1 LNHDA, CDR2 SQIVND (reference sequence). Trimming took 3 bases from V and 0 from J, leaving 6 bases between them. CDR3 length equals 13 residues. The chain's CDR3 is CASSMGPSYEQYF. CDR3 nucleotide sequence: TGTGCCAGTAGTATGGGGCCCTCCTACGAGCAGTACTTC.

This chain joins TRBV20-1 and TRBJ2-1; 7 positions match TRBD2. Per germline, CDR1 DFQATT and CDR2 SNEGSKA (reference sequence). V lost 7 bases and J lost 3; bases outside the gene matches: 6. This CDR3 contains 13 residues. CDR3 in amino acids: CSGGGGVYNEQFF. CDR3 DNA: TGCAGTGGGGGCGGGGGAGTCTACAATGAGCAGTTCTTC.

This chain uses TRBV7-3 with TRBJ2-1; D is perhaps TRBD2 (6 bases). The CDR3 is made up of 15 amino acids. The V gene lost 0 bases and the J gene lost 4 bases, with 10 bases spanning the gap. CDR1 is SGHTA, CDR2 FQGTGA, per germline. CDR3 residues: CASSLTASEYNEQFF. The CDR3 DNA sequence: TGTGCCAGCAGCTTAACGGCTAGCGAGTACAATGAGCAGTTCTTC.